The 22 T cell receptor beta chains in this list originate from one sample, sequenced in a study of T cell repertoires in aging, cancer and after chemotherapy. TCR beta rearrangements were amplified from peripheral blood genomic DNA. A mixed TRB-A/B primer pool amplified rearranged TRB by multiplex touch-down PCR. In TCRdb, the multiplex PCR reads were re-called with MiXCR into one record per CDR3 protein. In the table there are about 1,800 distinct CDR3 sequences, approximately 60% of which are singletons. The sequencing sample was made of blood. These receptors originate from a human donor with a blood cancer.

This clonotype has only a few counts. CDR3 loop: CASSSRAFEQYF. In DNA, the CDR3 is TGTGCCAGCAGTAGCCGGGCCTTCGAGCAGTACTTC. The gene calls are TRBV12-3 or TRBV12-4 and TRBJ2-7; D is unclear. V lost 5 bases and J 6 bases, leaving 11 bases between the germline ends. This CDR3 spans 12 amino acids.

As concerns this clonotype: The junction differs from germline at one of its ends, possibly a read error. The V call is TRBV7-6, the J call TRBJ2-7, with D possibly TRBD2 on 6 matching bases. CDR3 length: 12 amino acids. Germline lookup yields CDR1 SGHVS and CDR2 FNYEAQ. The CDR3 region is CASSLDQRVHNF. CDR3 bases: TGTGCCAGCAGCTTAGATCAGCGGGTACATAACTTC. The full variable domain, in which reference TRBV7-6 and TRBJ2-7 provide the parts outside the CDR3, is GAGVSQSPRYKVTKRGQDVALRCDPISGHVSLYWYRQALGQGPEFLTYFNYEAQQDKSGLPNDRFSAERPEGSISTLTIQRTEQRDSAMYRCASSLDQRVHNFGPGTRLTVT.

On this clonotype: The junction shows a germline mismatch at one end, possibly a read error. The chain joins TRBV5-6 to TRBJ2-3; 11 nucleotides line up with TRBD2. Per the germline V gene, CDR1 is SGHDT and CDR2 is YYEEEE. There are 20 residues in the CDR3. CDR3 nucleotides: TGCGCCAGCAGCCGAGGTCTAGCGGGGGGTCCCACTGTGGGGACAGATACGCAGTATTTT. Translation gives CASSRGLAGGPTVGTDTQYF.

This clonotype occurred a few times. The chain employs TRBV6-5 and TRBJ2-7; maybe TRBD2 (5 bases). With 5 bases removed from V and 3 bases from J, the gap between germline ends came to 5 bases. The CDR3 contains 11 residues. The germline gives CDR1 MNHEY, CDR2 SVGAGI. CDR3 sequence (DNA): TGTGCCAGCAGTGACTACTACGAGCAGTACTTC. This encodes CASSDYYEQYF.

The table lists this clonotype with a count of one. The chain is built from TRBV6-6 and TRBJ1-2, with a weak D call TRBD1 (6 bases). The V gene lost 5 bases and the J gene lost 3 bases, with 10 bases spanning the gap. Germline V lookup: CDR1 MNHNY, CDR2 SVGAGI (reference sequence). The CDR3 loop spans 13 amino acids. The CDR3, as DNA: TGTGCCAGCAGTCCCCGACAGGACTATGGCTACACCTTC. Translated, it gives CASSPRQDYGYTF.

The rearrangement joins TRBV12-3 or TRBV12-4 to TRBJ2-1; D possibly matches TRBD1 or TRBD2 (5 bases each). The CDR3 is 13 residues long. Trimming left V 2 bases short and J 9 bases short, with 11 bases between. DNA of the CDR3: TGTGCCAGCAGTTTAAGTGGGGCGGGTGAGCAGTTCTTC. Encoded protein: CASSLSGAGEQFF.

V is TRBV20-1 and J is TRBJ2-3; TRBD1 aligns across 10 bases. The length of the CDR3 is 13 residues. Germline values: CDR1 DFQATT, CDR2 SNEGSKA (reference sequence). Trimming cost V 5 bases and J 3 bases; bases outside gene matches: 2. The CDR3 bases are TGCAGTGCTCCGGACAGGGGGACAGATACGCAGTATTTT. Its translation: CSAPDRGTDTQYF.

In this sample, this clonotype turned up a few times. The chain carries TRBV6-1 and TRBJ2-6, with a weak D call TRBD1 (5 bases). This CDR3 contains 15 residues. Per the germline V gene, CDR1 is MNHNS and CDR2 is SASEGT. The V gene lost 11 bases and the J gene lost 0 bases, with 14 bases spanning the gap. The CDR3 protein is CAAERGASGANVLTF. The DNA of the CDR3 is TGTGCCGCTGAAAGGGGCGCCTCTGGGGCCAACGTCCTGACTTTC.

The chain employs TRBV6-5 and TRBJ1-2; 10 bases agree with TRBD1. Germline V gene lookup returns CDR1 MNHEY and CDR2 SVGAGI. The CDR3 is made up of 15 amino acids. After removal of 5 bases from V and 7 bases from J, the junction contained 10 bases not matched to a gene. The CDR3 nucleotides read TGTGCCAGCAGTACTCGGACAGGGGGACGCCGTGGCTACACCTTC. It codes for CASSTRTGGRRGYTF.

V usage is TRBV29-1 and J usage is TRBJ1-3; D is perhaps TRBD1 (6 bases). The V and J ends lost 6 bases and 3 bases respectively, with 9 bases between them. The CDR3 is 12 amino acids. The V gene's germline CDR1 is SQVTM and CDR2 ANQGSEA. CDR3 amino acids: CSVTGVGNTIYF. CDR3 in DNA: TGCAGCGTGACAGGAGTTGGAAACACCATATATTTT.

This clonotype was detected a few times. The rearrangement joins TRBV6-2 or TRBV6-3 to TRBJ2-1; 9 bases fit TRBD1. The CDR3 length is 17 residues. The ends lost 8 bases at V and 2 bases at J; junction bases unmatched: 13. From germline, CDR1 is MNHEY and CDR2 SVGEGT. CDR3 amino acids: CASLRDRAVGAYNEQFF. CDR3 bases: TGTGCCAGCCTCCGGGACAGGGCAGTTGGGGCCTACAATGAGCAGTTCTTC.

This clonotype was seen only a few times. V gene TRBV29-1 combines with J gene TRBJ2-2; 10 bases align to TRBD2. Trimming at V came to 7 bases and at J to 6 bases, leaving 11 bases not matched to a gene. CDR1 SQVTM and CDR2 ANQGSEA come from the germline V gene. The CDR3 covers 15 residues. Here the CDR3 DNA reads TGCAGCGGTACGACTAGCGGGTCATCAGCCGGGGAGCTGTTTTTT. Encoded protein: CSGTTSGSSAGELFF.

This chain uses TRBV6-1 with TRBJ1-6; D gene ambiguous. V lost 9 bases and J lost 1, with 13 bases in between. The CDR3 contains 15 residues. Germline V CDR1 and CDR2: MNHNS, SASEGT. CDR3 nucleotides: TGTGCCAGTACATCCGGGAGGTCCTATAATTCACCCCTCCACTTT. This translates into CASTSGRSYNSPLHF.

This clonotype was seen more than once but under ten times. The chain combines TRBV29-1 with TRBJ1-3; D gene unclear. Trimming pared 5 bases from V and 6 bases from J, leaving 11 bases between. Germline CDR1 reads SQVTM; CDR2 reads ANQGSEA. This CDR3 spans 12 amino acids. This chain's CDR3 is CSVRAGQNTIYF. CDR3 sequence (DNA): TGCAGCGTTCGGGCAGGTCAAAACACCATATATTTT.

This clonotype was seen a few times. The chain recombines TRBV6-5 with TRBJ1-2, with D tentatively TRBD1 (6 bases). CDR1 and CDR2 from the germline V gene are MNHEY and SVGAGI. Trimming took off 8 bases at V and 8 bases at J, with 18 bases between the two ends. This CDR3 has 13 residues. CDR3 region: CASLKTGSYGYTF. In DNA form, the CDR3 reads TGTGCCAGCCTTAAGACAGGTTCCTACGGCTACACCTTC.

This clonotype was counted between two and nine times. V gene TRBV29-1 combines with J gene TRBJ2-7, with D maybe TRBD1 (6 bases). V lost 0 bases to trimming and J lost 0 bases, with 18 bases between them. This CDR3 is built from 17 residues. Germline-derived CDR1 and CDR2 are SQVTM and ANQGSEA. The CDR3 DNA reads TGCAGCGTTGAAGATCGGCTTGGGGGCTCCATCTCCTACGAGCAGTACTTC. Residues: CSVEDRLGGSISYEQYF.

This clonotype was detected only a few times. V gene TRBV6-5 combines with J gene TRBJ1-3; a possible D gene is TRBD1 (5 bases). Germline V gene lookup returns CDR1 MNHEY and CDR2 SVGAGI. The ends were cut back, 9 bases at V and 0 bases at J, with 12 bases in the middle. The CDR3 sequence is 14 residues long. CDR3 nucleotides: TGTGCCAGTGGACACGCCGACTCTGGAAACACCATATATTTT. Translation: CASGHADSGNTIYF.

The rearrangement uses TRBV6-1 and TRBJ2-1; 8 nucleotides match TRBD1. The V gene's germline CDR1 is MNHNS and CDR2 SASEGT. The junction had 9 bases not matched to a gene; V was cut back by 7 bases and J by 10 bases. The CDR3 covers 13 residues. CDR3 amino acids: CASNYDRGYEQFF. The CDR3 DNA reads as TGTGCCAGCAACTATGACAGGGGCTACGAGCAGTTCTTC.

This clonotype is a singleton in its sample. The chain uses TRBV5-5 and TRBJ2-1; possibly TRBD1 for D (5 bases). This CDR3 spans 14 amino acids. Germline values: CDR1 SGHKS, CDR2 YYEKEE (reference sequence). V lost 3 bases, J lost 7 bases, and 14 bases lay in between. The CDR3 loop reads CASSSQGMGNEQFF. CDR3 bases: TGTGCCAGCAGCTCCCAGGGAATGGGAAATGAGCAGTTCTTC.

J is TRBJ2-7 and V is TRBV5-6, with TRBD2 matching 13 bases. CDR3 length equals 15 residues. Germline CDR1 and CDR2: SGHDT and YYEEEE. V trimming: 2 bases; J trimming: 8 bases; junction bases outside the gene matches: 7. CDR3 region: CASSLETSGGWKQYF. CDR3 coding DNA: TGTGCCAGCAGCTTAGAGACTAGCGGGGGGTGGAAGCAGTACTTC.

This sequence joins TRBV5-6 and TRBJ2-1; no firm D call. This CDR3 is 11 amino acids long. Trimming removed 0 bases at V and 7 bases at J, with 2 bases between. Germline CDR1 SGHDT, CDR2 YYEEEE. The CDR3 here is CASSLENEQFF. As DNA, the CDR3 is TGTGCCAGCAGCTTGGAGAATGAGCAGTTCTTC.

V gene TRBV30 combines with J gene TRBJ1-5; D gene uncertain. V was pared by 1 base and J by 9 bases, with 13 bases between. CDR3 size: 13 residues. Germline assignment: CDR1 GTSNPN and CDR2 SVGIG (reference sequence). The CDR3 bases are TGTGCCTGGAGTGGGCAGGCGAGAGGGCCCCAGCATTTT. The encoded protein is CAWSGQARGPQHF.